These 11 T cell receptor beta chains originate from one sample sequenced in a study of shared clonotypes between healthy human individuals. Some clones are missing from TCRdb's copy, which holds only in-frame ones; the method was immunoSEQ multiplex PCR. Altogether around 1.9 million clones are present, 90% to 95% being singletons, with the ten largest covering approximately 1.6%. Naive CD8 cells lacked CD45RO, underwent positive selection for CCR7 and left out terminally differentiated effector memory CD45RA+ cells. Sequenced sample: naive CD8+ T cells from PBMCs. Receptors were obtained from a man younger than 30 in good health. Some clones in this sample may be carry-over from other donors' samples.

The gene calls are TRBV10-3 and TRBJ1-1, with 9 bases fitting TRBD1. The trim removed 6 bases at V and 1 base at J, leaving 3 bases unmatched. This CDR3 has 14 residues. Germline V lookup: CDR1 ENHRY, CDR2 SYGVKD. The CDR3 reads CAIRSGQGNTEAFF. The CDR3, as DNA: TGTGCCATCAGGTCGGGACAGGGGAACACTGAAGCTTTCTTT.

The chain employs TRBV27 and TRBJ1-2; 7 positions match TRBD1. In germline, CDR1 is MNHEY, CDR2 SMNVEV (reference sequence). The CDR3 is 16 residues long. Trimming cost V 0 bases and J 8 bases; bases outside gene matches: 12. CDR3: CASSLSPGTAYRGYTF. In DNA, the CDR3 is TGTGCCAGCAGTTTATCCCCCGGGACAGCGTATAGAGGCTACACCTTC.

This chain connects TRBV7-8 to TRBJ2-1; D is tentatively TRBD1 or TRBD2 (5 bases each). V lost 4 bases, J lost 9 bases, and 10 bases lay in between. The CDR3 has 12 amino acids. Germline assignment: CDR1 SGHVS and CDR2 FQNEAQ. In DNA, the CDR3 is TGTGCCAGCAGCTCGGGACCCCTTGAGCAGTTCTTC. Its translation: CASSSGPLEQFF. Drawing the rest from reference TRBV7-8 and TRBJ2-1, the complete variable domain is GAGVSQSPRYKVAKRGQDVALRCDPISGHVSLFWYQQALGQGPEFLTYFQNEAQLDKSGLPSDRFFAERPEGSVSTLKIQRTQQEDSAVYLCASSSGPLEQFFGPGTRLTVL.

The chain carries TRBV5-5 and TRBJ2-7; D is undetermined. Germline CDR1 reads SGHKS; CDR2 reads YYEKEE (reference sequence). The CDR3 is made up of 18 amino acids. Trimming pared 2 bases from V and 2 bases from J, leaving 23 bases between. The CDR3 DNA follows: TGTGCCAGCAGCTTACACTTCACCCTAGAGGCCAACCCCTACGAGCAGTACTTC. This encodes CASSLHFTLEANPYEQYF.

The rearrangement links TRBV19 to TRBJ2-5; no clear D gene. Between the trimmed V and J ends, which lost 0 bases and 3 bases, there was a span of 11 bases. Germline values: CDR1 LNHDA, CDR2 SQIVND (reference sequence). The CDR3 has 15 amino acids. CDR3 amino acids: CASSIDLETEETQYF. CDR3 sequence (DNA): TGTGCCAGTAGTATAGATCTAGAGACCGAAGAGACCCAGTACTTC. Full variable domain (missing parts from reference TRBV19 and TRBJ2-5): DGGITQSPKYLFRKEGQNVTLSCEQNLNHDAMYWYRQDPGQGLRLIYYSQIVNDFQKGDIAEGYSVSREKKESFPLTVTSAQKNPTAFYLCASSIDLETEETQYFGPGTRLLVL.

About this clone itself: This specimen includes other DNA sequences encoding the same CDR3. The chain employs TRBV9 and TRBJ2-7, with a weak D call TRBD2 (6 bases). The V end was cut by 2 bases, the J end by 1 base, with 10 bases between. The CDR3 has 14 residues. The germline V gene has CDR1 SGDLS and CDR2 YYNGEE. The CDR3 region has the DNA TGTGCCAGCAGCGTTGGGACTCGTTCCTACGAGCAGTACTTC. As protein: CASSVGTRSYEQYF.

This clone appeared once. Other DNA sequences in this sample translate to the same CDR3. The chain is built from TRBV27 and TRBJ1-5, with a weak D call TRBD1 (5 bases). CDR1 MNHEY and CDR2 SMNVEV come from the germline V gene (reference sequence). The CDR3 loop spans 14 amino acids. Trimming left V 6 bases short and J 1 base short, with 10 bases between. The DNA of the CDR3 is TGTGCCAGCAGGAGTGGGGGAAGCAATCAGCCCCAGCATTTT. Translated: CASRSGGSNQPQHF.

This chain uses TRBV7-9 with TRBJ2-1; D possibly matches TRBD1 or TRBD2 (5 bases each). The CDR3 consists of 17 residues. Germline CDR1 reads SEHNR; CDR2 reads FQNEAQ (reference sequence). V was cut by 1 base and J by 1 base, with 14 bases left in between. The CDR3 bases are TGTGCCAGCAGCTTAGGCCCCCGGGGACCTTCCTACAATGAGCAGTTCTTC. It specifies CASSLGPRGPSYNEQFF.

The sample holds one count of this clone. The chain is built from TRBV11-2 and TRBJ2-1, with 8 bases fitting TRBD2. The CDR3 covers 12 residues. V gave up 5 bases and J gave up 15 bases; unmatched junction bases: 9. CDR1 and CDR2 (germline): SGHAT, FQNNGV. The CDR3 DNA reads TGTGCCAGCAGCCCCCTCGGGAGGGCGCCGTTCTTC. It translates to CASSPLGRAPFF.

Regarding this clone: Different DNA sequences within this sample yield the same CDR3. The chain uses TRBV11-2 and TRBJ2-7; 8 nucleotides align to TRBD2. J gave up 8 bases and V 5 bases, and 8 bases lay outside the gene matches. Germline V gene sequence: CDR1 SGHAT, CDR2 FQNNGV. This CDR3 is built from 13 residues. The CDR3 sequence is CASSLTAGEQQYF. CDR3 coding DNA: TGTGCCAGCAGCCTGACAGCGGGAGAGCAGCAGTACTTC.

The genes are TRBV7-2 and TRBJ2-1; 7 bases are a match to TRBD1. J was trimmed by 1 base and V by 4 bases; bases with no gene match: 7. CDR3 length: 16 amino acids. Germline V gene sequence: CDR1 SGHTA, CDR2 FQGNSA. The CDR3 protein is CASSSWDSPSYNEQFF. DNA of the CDR3: TGTGCCAGCAGCTCCTGGGACAGCCCATCCTACAATGAGCAGTTCTTC.